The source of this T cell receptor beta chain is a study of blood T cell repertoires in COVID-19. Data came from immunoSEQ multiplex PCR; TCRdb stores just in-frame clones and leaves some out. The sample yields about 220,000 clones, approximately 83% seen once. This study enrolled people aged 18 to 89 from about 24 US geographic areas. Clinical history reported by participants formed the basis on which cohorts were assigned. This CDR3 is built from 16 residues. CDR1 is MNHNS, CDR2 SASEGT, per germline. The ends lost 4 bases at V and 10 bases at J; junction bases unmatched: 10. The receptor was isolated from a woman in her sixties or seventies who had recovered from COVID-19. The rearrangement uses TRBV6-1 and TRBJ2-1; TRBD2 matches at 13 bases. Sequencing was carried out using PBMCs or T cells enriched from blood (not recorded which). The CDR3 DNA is TGTGCCAGCAGTGGGGCCGGGACTAGCGGGACCGGAGAGCAGTTCTTC. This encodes CASSGAGTSGTGEQFF.